The source of this T cell receptor (beta chain) is a study of OX40 agonist ivuxolimab in advanced cancers. A note on the overall study: The costimulatory receptor OX40 (CD134) was targeted by ivuxolimab, a fully human IgG2 agonistic monoclonal antibody. Intravenous ivuxolimab was administered to patients every 2 weeks at six dose levels: 0.01, 0.1, 0.3, 1.5, 3 and 10 mg/kg. Peripheral TCRbeta sequencing was intended to test whether TCR sequence diversity was altered and clonal T-cell expansion was caused by ivuxolimab. The paper reports the monotherapy dose-escalation portion (N ≈ 50 patients) of the phase I ivuxolimab trial. In the dose-escalation cohort, approximately 80% of patients were male, and the mean age was 60 years with a range of 23 to 79. Of the roughly 54 patients in dose escalation, 19 had hepatocellular carcinoma, some 15 had melanoma, 9 had renal cell carcinoma and 9 had head and neck cancer. Partial responses occurred in three dose-escalation patients, of whom one had hepatocellular carcinoma and two had cutaneous melanoma. Prior anti-PD-1, anti-PD-L1 or anti-CTLA-4 therapy was permitted, and checkpoint inhibitors had been received by 40% to 50% of dose-escalation patients. Overall study results and their limits: After ivuxolimab, expanded clones were on average more numerous among CD8+ T cells than among CD4+ T cells. Partial responders in the 0.1-3.0 mg/kg groups had among the lowest normalized peripheral clonal expansion, especially among CD8+ T cells. Low levels of normalized T-cell clonal expansion were also seen in some patients who did not respond. The antigen specificity of the peripheral T cells that underwent clonal expansion was not determined. At doses from 0.1 to 3.0 mg/kg, clonal expansion was seen in both CD4+ and CD8+ blood T cells between baseline and week 6.

This clone is a singleton in its sample. The target of this receptor is not known. Per-base qualities were not stored, and no clone one base away is much larger. Taken from cysteine to phenylalanine, the CDR3 has 15 residues. The kept DNA is CDR3 alone, 45 bases in frame from the first base. As encoded in the germline V gene, CDR1 is MNHEY while CDR2 is SVGAGI. Trimming leaves V shorter by 2 bases and J shorter by 9 bases, with the junction holding 9 bases beyond the gene matches. For sequencing of the TCRbeta CDR3 region, genomic DNA was extracted from the sorted cells. The immunoSEQ Assay was used to sequence the TCRbeta CDR3 regions. This immuneACCESS table, as held by TCRdb, lists in-frame sequences with V and J called but not all clones. Of the missing ones, under half trace to an unresolved V gene in checked studies; the others have no known cause. For this sample the table gives about 93,000 clones, of which just over 90% were detected only once. Clones ranked in the top ten supply around 0.51% of the sample.

Patients with a history of autoimmune disease or receiving systemic immunosuppression were excluded from the trial. In every dose cohort, peripheral blood was drawn for TCR sequencing at baseline, cycle 4 day 1, and cycle 7 day 1. The samples were taken from a phase I, first-in-human, multicenter, open-label dose-escalation trial of ivuxolimab. Adults with locally advanced or metastatic head and neck squamous cell, hepatocellular, melanoma or renal cell carcinoma were enrolled in the trial. Before TCR sequencing, CD4+ T cells and CD8+ T cells from peripheral blood were sorted into separate populations.

Recombination joined TRBV6-5 with TRBJ2-3; TRBD2 aligns with 9 central bases. Sequenced here: CD4+ or CD8+ T cells sorted from blood, sampled in a trial of the OX40 agonist ivuxolimab. The sequence was obtained from an adult with an advanced solid tumor such as melanoma, head and neck, liver or kidney cancer. The CDR3 protein is CASSYRREGQGTQYF. The nucleotides read TGTGCCAGCAGTTACCGGCGGGAGGGCCAGGGGACGCAGTATTTT.